The next 24 T cell receptor beta chains were all read from a single sample in a study of draining lymph node invasion in breast cancer. Via MiXCR, TCRdb re-called the bulk RNA-seq reads, giving one row per CDR3 protein. The sample carries 290 or so distinct CDR3 sequences, about a quarter recorded once. The CD4+ CD45RA- CD25high gate defined the sorted memory regulatory T cells. Sequenced input: sorted memory Tregs from the tumor. The receptors were sampled from a female donor with luminal breast cancer.

This clonotype occurred a few times. The chain joins TRBV19 to TRBJ1-6, with TRBD1 as a possible D gene (5 bases). Trimming stripped 6 bases from V and 8 bases from J, with 14 bases between. The germline V gene encodes CDR1 LNHDA and CDR2 SQIVND (reference sequence). The CDR3 spans 14 residues. As DNA, the CDR3 is TGTGCCAGTAGCGACCGCGGGGGAGATTCACCCCTCCACTTT. Amino acids: CASSDRGGDSPLHF.

This clonotype is judged large. The rearrangement joins TRBV5-1 to TRBJ2-1, with D perhaps given as TRBD1 or TRBD2 (5 bases each). Trimming cost V 2 bases and J 10 bases, with 16 bases left between them. Germline CDR1 is SGHRS and CDR2 is YFSETQ. This CDR3 region has 14 residues. The CDR3 nucleotides read TGCGCCAGCAGCTTCGTACAACCCCGGGACGAGCAGTTCTTC. This gives the protein CASSFVQPRDEQFF.

A note on this clonotype: Possible read error: a much larger clone is one base away. The V gene is TRBV6-6, the J gene TRBJ1-2; D remains unclear. Germline CDR1 is MNHNY and CDR2 is SVGAGI (reference sequence). This CDR3 is built from 15 residues. The DNA of the CDR3 is TGTGCCAGCAGAAATTTACGGTTAACAAACTATGGCTACATCTTC. Encoded protein: CASRNLRLTNYGYIF.

This clonotype has more than one count but fewer than ten. The chain combines TRBV3-1 with TRBJ1-1, with a possible D match to TRBD1 (6 bases). This CDR3 is built from 13 residues. In germline, CDR1 is LGHDT, CDR2 YNNKEL (reference sequence). The V end lost 3 bases, the J end lost 5 bases, and 10 bases lay between the germline ends. In DNA, the CDR3 is TGTGCCAGCAGCCAGGGGGCGCAGACTGAAGCTTTCTTT. It codes for CASSQGAQTEAFF.

This clonotype was observed a few times. V is TRBV7-9 and J is TRBJ1-2; 8 bases agree with TRBD1. CDR1 and CDR2 (germline): SEHNR, FQNEAQ (reference sequence). The CDR3 totals 14 residues. V was pared by 3 bases and J by 4 bases, with 4 bases of the junction left unmatched. CDR3 sequence: CASSFTGGVYGYTF. CDR3 nucleotides: TGTGCCAGCAGCTTTACAGGGGGTGTCTATGGCTACACCTTC.

This clonotype was observed once. J is TRBJ1-1 and V is TRBV6-5; D unresolved. Germline CDR1 and CDR2: MNHEY and SVGAGI. The ends were cut back, 5 bases at V and 12 bases at J, with 16 bases in the middle. This CDR3 comprises 12 residues. Here the CDR3 reads CASSTRGRETFF. The CDR3 DNA reads as TGTGCCAGCAGTACCCGGGGAAGAGAAACTTTCTTT.

Relative to its sample, this clonotype is large. This rearrangement joins TRBV7-9 to TRBJ2-7, with a weak D call TRBD2 (5 bases). The CDR3 spans 17 residues. Trimming left V 5 bases short and J 2 bases short, with 22 bases between. Germline CDR1 SEHNR, CDR2 FQNEAQ (reference sequence). CDR3 nucleotide sequence: TGTGCCAGCAGCCCAATAGGACTGAAAAATACTCCCTACGAGCAGTACTTC. Amino acid sequence: CASSPIGLKNTPYEQYF.

By share, this clonotype ranks as hyperexpanded (1% or more). This chain joins TRBV4-2 and TRBJ2-1, with 7 bases lining up with TRBD2. The V gene's germline CDR1 is LGHNA and CDR2 YNFKEQ. With 0 bases clipped from V and 10 bases from J, the junction kept 12 bases outside the gene matches. The CDR3 totals 16 residues. The CDR3 DNA reads TGTGCCAGCAGCCAAGATCGAGGACTAGGGTTTGGGGAGCAGTTCTTC. This codes for CASSQDRGLGFGEQFF.

The chain carries TRBV21-1 and TRBJ2-1; the D call in the table, TRBD2, was not verified against the DNA. TRBV21-1 is an annotated pseudogene. The CDR3 is 21 residues long. CDR3 protein: CASSKASRTSGGKPSYNEQFF. The CDR3 region has the DNA TGTGCCAGCAGCAAAGCTAGTCGGACTAGCGGGGGAAAACCGTCCTACAATGAGCAGTTCTTC.

V and J are TRBV11-2 and TRBJ2-2; no clear D. The CDR3 spans 13 residues. Germline lookup yields CDR1 SGHAT and CDR2 FQNNGV. V was clipped by 5 bases and J by 6 bases, with 10 bases between them. The CDR3 DNA is TGTGCCAGCAGCCCTCCAGGACCCGGGGAGCTGTTTTTT. Encoded protein: CASSPPGPGELFF. The full variable domain, with the rest looked up from reference TRBV11-2 and TRBJ2-2, is EAGVAQSPRYKIIEKRQSVAFWCNPISGHATLYWYQQILGQGPKLLIQFQNNGVVDDSQLPKDRFSAERLKGVDSTLKIQPAKLEDSAVYLCASSPPGPGELFFGEGSRLTVL.

The rearrangement uses TRBV4-2 and TRBJ2-2; D remains ambiguous. V dropped 1 base and J dropped 7 bases, with 7 bases sitting between them. The CDR3 is 13 residues long. Germline loops: CDR1 LGHNA, CDR2 YNFKEQ. CDR3 in amino acids: CASSQGGGGELFF. The CDR3, as DNA: TGTGCCAGCAGCCAAGGCGGCGGCGGGGAGCTGTTTTTT.

The rearrangement uses TRBV9 and TRBJ1-1; possible D gene TRBD1, 5 bases. The germline CDR1 and CDR2 sequences are SGDLS and YYNGEE. The CDR3 sequence is 15 residues long. The V end lost 4 bases, the J end lost 1 base, and 14 bases lay between the germline ends. The CDR3 DNA is TGTGCCAGCAGCCCCCAGCTGGGGGGGAACACTGAAGCTTTCTTT. It encodes CASSPQLGGNTEAFF. Supplemented by reference TRBV9 and TRBJ1-1, the full variable domain reads DSGVTQTPKHLITATGQRVTLRCSPRSGDLSVYWYQQSLDQGLQFLIQYYNGEERAKGNILERFSAQQFPDLHSELNLSSLELGDSALYFCASSPQLGGNTEAFFGQGTRLTVV.

By proportion, this clonotype is large. This chain connects TRBV19 to TRBJ1-2; TRBD1 aligns across 9 bases. Germline V gene lookup returns CDR1 LNHDA and CDR2 SQIVND (reference sequence). The CDR3 length is 15 residues. V lost 7 bases, J lost 7 bases, and 13 bases stayed unmatched. In nucleotides, the CDR3 is TGTGCCAGTACCTCCCTCGGACAGGGGAGAGGTGGCTACACCTTC. Translation: CASTSLGQGRGGYTF. The whole variable domain, filled in from reference TRBV19 and TRBJ1-2, reads DGGITQSPKYLFRKEGQNVTLSCEQNLNHDAMYWYRQDPGQGLRLIYYSQIVNDFQKGDIAEGYSVSREKKESFPLTVTSAQKNPTAFYLCASTSLGQGRGGYTFGSGTRLTVV.

This clonotype was detected only a few times. This chain joins TRBV24-1 and TRBJ1-1, with unresolved D. Trimming shortened V by 6 bases and J by 1 base, and 8 bases separated the two germline ends. Germline CDR1 is KGHDR and CDR2 is SFDVKD. The CDR3 covers 13 residues. The CDR3 loop is CATSPGPNTEAFF. The DNA for the CDR3 is TGTGCCACCAGTCCCGGGCCGAACACTGAAGCTTTCTTT.

The chain combines TRBV5-5 with TRBJ2-1; TRBD2 agrees at 9 bases. Germline CDR1 reads SGHKS; CDR2 reads YYEKEE (reference sequence). The CDR3 length is 15 residues. Trimming at V came to 0 bases and at J to 4 bases, leaving 2 bases not matched to a gene. The CDR3 region has the DNA TGTGCCAGCAGCTTGGAGGCGGGGGGGTACAATGAGCAGTTCTTC. Encoded protein: CASSLEAGGYNEQFF.

To note about this clonotype: A read error may explain this, as a much larger clone is one base away. This rearrangement joins TRBV6-5 to TRBJ2-1; 7 bases match TRBD2. The CDR3 runs 16 residues. The V and J ends lost 8 bases and 6 bases, in that order; junction bases with no gene match: 16. Germline CDR1 MNHEY, CDR2 SVGAGI. The CDR3 DNA is TGTGCCAGCGCCCTAGCGGAGGGCTTTCTCTTCAATGAGCAGTTCTTC. Translation: CASALAEGFLFNEQFF.

The chain has TRBV18 and TRBJ2-7; 10 bases map to TRBD2. Trimming took 2 bases from V and 2 from J; bases not matched to a gene: 3. The length of the CDR3 is 15 residues. CDR1 is KGHSH, CDR2 LQKENI, per germline. This CDR3 is CASSPRLAGPYEQYF. For the CDR3, the DNA is TGTGCCAGCTCACCAAGACTAGCGGGCCCCTACGAGCAGTACTTC.

V and J are TRBV12-3 or TRBV12-4 and TRBJ1-4; D might be TRBD1 (6 bases). This CDR3 spans 14 amino acids. Trimming took 3 bases from V and 6 from J, leaving 11 bases between them. The CDR3 sequence: CASSFGTTYEKLFF. As DNA, the CDR3 is TGTGCCAGCAGTTTCGGGACAACCTATGAAAAACTGTTTTTT.

This chain uses TRBV20-1 with TRBJ2-3; D may be TRBD2 (7 bases). Germline V lookup: CDR1 DFQATT, CDR2 SNEGSKA (reference sequence). The V end lost 5 bases, the J end lost 5 bases, and 20 bases lay between the germline ends. CDR3 length equals 15 residues. The CDR3 reads CSAGRGGSGGDTQYF. CDR3 nucleotide sequence: TGCAGTGCTGGAAGGGGGGGGTCAGGTGGAGATACGCAGTATTTT.

By sample share, this clonotype is hyperexpanded. This rearrangement joins TRBV5-1 to TRBJ1-5; 7 bases fit TRBD1. CDR1 is SGHRS and CDR2 is YFSETQ in the germline V gene. Losses at the gene ends were 1 base for V and 5 bases for J; bases not matched to a gene: 0. The CDR3 runs to 13 residues. This chain's CDR3 is CASSLTGDQPQHF. The CDR3 DNA sequence: TGCGCCAGCAGCTTGACAGGGGATCAGCCCCAGCATTTT.

This clonotype was observed a few times. Written as DNA, the CDR3 is TGTGCCAGCAGCCAACGGGGGGGTCCTGAAGCTTTCTTT. Protein sequence: CASSQRGGPEAFF. V gene TRBV7-2 combines with J gene TRBJ1-1; weak D call: TRBD1 (5 bases). CDR1 and CDR2 (germline): SGHTA, FQGNSA. V lost 5 bases, J lost 6 bases, and 13 bases lay in between. CDR3 length equals 13 residues.

This clonotype was recorded once. V gene TRBV6-1 combines with J gene TRBJ2-3; D perhaps matches TRBD2 (5 bases). The germline gives CDR1 MNHNS, CDR2 SASEGT. Trimming stripped 5 bases from V and 2 bases from J, with 11 bases between. The CDR3 covers 14 residues. The CDR3 is CASSTGVLTDTQYF. The CDR3 DNA reads as TGTGCCAGCAGTACCGGGGTTCTCACAGATACGCAGTATTTT.

The CDR3 loop reads CASSSGGGVSPLHF. The CDR3 nucleotides read TGTGCCAGCAGTTCAGGGGGAGGGGTTTCACCCCTCCACTTT. The chain recombines TRBV6-5 with TRBJ1-6, with TRBD1 identical over 7 bases. V lost 4 bases, J lost 9 bases, and 6 bases stayed unmatched. CDR1 is MNHEY and CDR2 is SVGAGI in the germline V gene. The CDR3 consists of 14 residues.

The J gene is TRBJ1-1, the V gene TRBV4-2, with 9 bases matching TRBD1. J lost 2 bases, V lost 1 base, and 11 bases had no gene match. The germline V gene encodes CDR1 LGHNA and CDR2 YNFKEQ. CDR3 length equals 18 residues. CDR3 in amino acids: CASSQGGRLDRGNTEAFF. Here the CDR3 DNA reads TGTGCCAGCAGCCAAGGAGGCCGCCTGGACAGGGGAAACACTGAAGCTTTCTTT.